The 10 T cell receptor beta chains given below trace back to one sample, sequenced in a study of T cell responses to AZD1222 COVID-19 vaccine. Repertoires were generated with immunoSEQ multiplex PCR, while TCRdb's copy carries only in-frame clones and drops some. The table lists approximately 28,000 clones, about 92% of them singletons. Sequences were derived from peripheral blood, sampled 28 days after the second AZD1222 dose. The receptor set was obtained from an adult who received the AZD1222 COVID-19 vaccine.

DNA of the CDR3: TGTGCCAGCAGCGACTTATGGGGAAATGGCTACACCTTC. This codes for CASSDLWGNGYTF. The chain uses TRBV28 and TRBJ1-2; D unclear. Germline-derived CDR1 and CDR2 are MDHEN and SYDVKM. Trimming cost V 6 bases and J 6 bases, with 14 bases left between them. The CDR3 contains 13 residues.

V is TRBV5-3 and J is TRBJ1-5, with a weak D call TRBD1 (6 bases). TRBV5-3 is recorded as an ORF, its role being uncertain. This CDR3 is 14 amino acids long. V was shortened by 3 bases and J by 4 bases, with 11 bases between the two germline ends. The CDR3 reads CARSSTGMNQPQHF. CDR3 coding DNA: TGTGCCAGAAGCTCAACAGGGATGAATCAGCCCCAGCATTTT.

The chain carries TRBV6-5 and TRBJ1-5; perhaps TRBD1 as D (6 bases). The CDR3 totals 14 residues. Trimming stripped 5 bases from V and 2 bases from J, with 10 bases between. Germline CDR1 is MNHEY and CDR2 is SVGAGI. CDR3 in DNA: TGTGCCAGCAGTACCAGACAGGGCAATCAGCCCCAGCATTTT. Translated: CASSTRQGNQPQHF.

V is TRBV7-9 and J is TRBJ1-5, with unresolved D. The CDR3 covers 14 residues. CDR1 and CDR2 from the germline V gene are SEHNR and FQNEAQ (reference sequence). Trimming took off 5 bases at V and 4 bases at J, with 12 bases between the two ends. CDR3 nucleotide sequence: TGTGCCAGCAGCGCGCTCGACGGGAATCAGCCCCAGCATTTT. This codes for CASSALDGNQPQHF.

The CDR3 protein is CASRIQGSNYGYTF. In nucleotides, the CDR3 is TGTGCCAGCAGGATACAGGGGAGCAACTATGGCTACACCTTC. The rearrangement links TRBV28 to TRBJ1-2; TRBD1 agrees at 7 bases. The CDR3 consists of 14 residues. J was trimmed by 2 bases and V by 6 bases; bases with no gene match: 6. Germline loops: CDR1 MDHEN, CDR2 SYDVKM.

This sequence joins TRBV18 and TRBJ1-5; a possible D gene is TRBD1 (6 bases). Trimming shortened V by 4 bases and J by 3 bases, and 10 bases separated the two germline ends. The CDR3 extends over 14 amino acids. The V gene's germline CDR1 is KGHSH and CDR2 LQKENI. The CDR3 reads CASSLGQFNQPQHF. DNA of the CDR3: TGTGCCAGCTCACTAGGACAGTTCAATCAGCCCCAGCATTTT. Drawing the rest from reference TRBV18 and TRBJ1-5, the complete variable domain is NAGVMQNPRHLVRRRGQEARLRCSPMKGHSHVYWYRQLPEEGLKFMVYLQKENIIDESGMPKERFSAEFPKEGPSILRIQQVVRGDSAAYFCASSLGQFNQPQHFGDGTRLSIL.

The chain couples TRBV27 to TRBJ2-7; unclear D gene. CDR3 length: 14 residues. Germline V gene data show CDR1 as MNHEY and CDR2 as SMNVEV (reference sequence). V gave up 3 bases and J gave up 3 bases, with 12 bases separating them. The CDR3 loop is CASSLRQVGYEQYF. For the CDR3, the DNA is TGTGCCAGCAGTTTGAGGCAGGTGGGCTACGAGCAGTACTTC.

V and J are TRBV9 and TRBJ1-1; weak D call: TRBD1 (6 bases). Germline loops: CDR1 SGDLS, CDR2 YYNGEE. V was pared by 0 bases and J by 4 bases, with 16 bases between. The CDR3 is 16 amino acids. The CDR3 here is CASSVVAGASATEAFF. The CDR3 bases are TGTGCCAGCAGCGTAGTTGCGGGGGCCTCTGCCACTGAAGCTTTCTTT.

The chain is built from TRBV7-2 and TRBJ1-2, with unresolved D. The germline CDR1 and CDR2 sequences are SGHTA and FQGNSA. The V end lost 1 base, the J end lost 5 bases, and 20 bases lay between the germline ends. The CDR3 has 17 residues. The CDR3 sequence: CASSLVSRTEVGYGYTF. CDR3 coding DNA: TGTGCCAGCAGCTTAGTTAGTAGGACGGAGGTCGGATATGGCTACACCTTC.

This clone appeared once. The CDR3 here is CASTPVGSGGLADTQYF. The CDR3 nucleotides read TGTGCCAGCACCCCCGTGGGTAGCGGGGGGCTTGCAGATACGCAGTATTTT. V usage is TRBV5-8 and J usage is TRBJ2-3; 10 nucleotides align to TRBD2. Trimming removed 6 bases from V and 4 bases from J; junction bases left unmatched: 14. This CDR3 region has 17 residues. Germline CDR1 and CDR2: SGHTS and YDEGEE.